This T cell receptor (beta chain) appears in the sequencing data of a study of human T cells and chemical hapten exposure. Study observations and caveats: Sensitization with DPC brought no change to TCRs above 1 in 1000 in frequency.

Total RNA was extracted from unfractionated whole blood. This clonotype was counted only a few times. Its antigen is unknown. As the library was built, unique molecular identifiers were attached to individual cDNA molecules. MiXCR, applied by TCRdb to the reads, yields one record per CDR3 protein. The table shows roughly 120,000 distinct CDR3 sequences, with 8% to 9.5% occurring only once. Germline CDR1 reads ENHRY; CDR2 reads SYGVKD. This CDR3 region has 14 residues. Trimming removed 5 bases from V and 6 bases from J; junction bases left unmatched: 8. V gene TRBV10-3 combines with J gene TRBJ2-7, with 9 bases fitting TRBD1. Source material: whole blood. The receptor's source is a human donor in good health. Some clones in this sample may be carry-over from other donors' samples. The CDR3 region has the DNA TGTGCCATCAGTAACCGGGACAGGGAGGTCGAGCAGTACTTC. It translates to CAISNRDREVEQYF.